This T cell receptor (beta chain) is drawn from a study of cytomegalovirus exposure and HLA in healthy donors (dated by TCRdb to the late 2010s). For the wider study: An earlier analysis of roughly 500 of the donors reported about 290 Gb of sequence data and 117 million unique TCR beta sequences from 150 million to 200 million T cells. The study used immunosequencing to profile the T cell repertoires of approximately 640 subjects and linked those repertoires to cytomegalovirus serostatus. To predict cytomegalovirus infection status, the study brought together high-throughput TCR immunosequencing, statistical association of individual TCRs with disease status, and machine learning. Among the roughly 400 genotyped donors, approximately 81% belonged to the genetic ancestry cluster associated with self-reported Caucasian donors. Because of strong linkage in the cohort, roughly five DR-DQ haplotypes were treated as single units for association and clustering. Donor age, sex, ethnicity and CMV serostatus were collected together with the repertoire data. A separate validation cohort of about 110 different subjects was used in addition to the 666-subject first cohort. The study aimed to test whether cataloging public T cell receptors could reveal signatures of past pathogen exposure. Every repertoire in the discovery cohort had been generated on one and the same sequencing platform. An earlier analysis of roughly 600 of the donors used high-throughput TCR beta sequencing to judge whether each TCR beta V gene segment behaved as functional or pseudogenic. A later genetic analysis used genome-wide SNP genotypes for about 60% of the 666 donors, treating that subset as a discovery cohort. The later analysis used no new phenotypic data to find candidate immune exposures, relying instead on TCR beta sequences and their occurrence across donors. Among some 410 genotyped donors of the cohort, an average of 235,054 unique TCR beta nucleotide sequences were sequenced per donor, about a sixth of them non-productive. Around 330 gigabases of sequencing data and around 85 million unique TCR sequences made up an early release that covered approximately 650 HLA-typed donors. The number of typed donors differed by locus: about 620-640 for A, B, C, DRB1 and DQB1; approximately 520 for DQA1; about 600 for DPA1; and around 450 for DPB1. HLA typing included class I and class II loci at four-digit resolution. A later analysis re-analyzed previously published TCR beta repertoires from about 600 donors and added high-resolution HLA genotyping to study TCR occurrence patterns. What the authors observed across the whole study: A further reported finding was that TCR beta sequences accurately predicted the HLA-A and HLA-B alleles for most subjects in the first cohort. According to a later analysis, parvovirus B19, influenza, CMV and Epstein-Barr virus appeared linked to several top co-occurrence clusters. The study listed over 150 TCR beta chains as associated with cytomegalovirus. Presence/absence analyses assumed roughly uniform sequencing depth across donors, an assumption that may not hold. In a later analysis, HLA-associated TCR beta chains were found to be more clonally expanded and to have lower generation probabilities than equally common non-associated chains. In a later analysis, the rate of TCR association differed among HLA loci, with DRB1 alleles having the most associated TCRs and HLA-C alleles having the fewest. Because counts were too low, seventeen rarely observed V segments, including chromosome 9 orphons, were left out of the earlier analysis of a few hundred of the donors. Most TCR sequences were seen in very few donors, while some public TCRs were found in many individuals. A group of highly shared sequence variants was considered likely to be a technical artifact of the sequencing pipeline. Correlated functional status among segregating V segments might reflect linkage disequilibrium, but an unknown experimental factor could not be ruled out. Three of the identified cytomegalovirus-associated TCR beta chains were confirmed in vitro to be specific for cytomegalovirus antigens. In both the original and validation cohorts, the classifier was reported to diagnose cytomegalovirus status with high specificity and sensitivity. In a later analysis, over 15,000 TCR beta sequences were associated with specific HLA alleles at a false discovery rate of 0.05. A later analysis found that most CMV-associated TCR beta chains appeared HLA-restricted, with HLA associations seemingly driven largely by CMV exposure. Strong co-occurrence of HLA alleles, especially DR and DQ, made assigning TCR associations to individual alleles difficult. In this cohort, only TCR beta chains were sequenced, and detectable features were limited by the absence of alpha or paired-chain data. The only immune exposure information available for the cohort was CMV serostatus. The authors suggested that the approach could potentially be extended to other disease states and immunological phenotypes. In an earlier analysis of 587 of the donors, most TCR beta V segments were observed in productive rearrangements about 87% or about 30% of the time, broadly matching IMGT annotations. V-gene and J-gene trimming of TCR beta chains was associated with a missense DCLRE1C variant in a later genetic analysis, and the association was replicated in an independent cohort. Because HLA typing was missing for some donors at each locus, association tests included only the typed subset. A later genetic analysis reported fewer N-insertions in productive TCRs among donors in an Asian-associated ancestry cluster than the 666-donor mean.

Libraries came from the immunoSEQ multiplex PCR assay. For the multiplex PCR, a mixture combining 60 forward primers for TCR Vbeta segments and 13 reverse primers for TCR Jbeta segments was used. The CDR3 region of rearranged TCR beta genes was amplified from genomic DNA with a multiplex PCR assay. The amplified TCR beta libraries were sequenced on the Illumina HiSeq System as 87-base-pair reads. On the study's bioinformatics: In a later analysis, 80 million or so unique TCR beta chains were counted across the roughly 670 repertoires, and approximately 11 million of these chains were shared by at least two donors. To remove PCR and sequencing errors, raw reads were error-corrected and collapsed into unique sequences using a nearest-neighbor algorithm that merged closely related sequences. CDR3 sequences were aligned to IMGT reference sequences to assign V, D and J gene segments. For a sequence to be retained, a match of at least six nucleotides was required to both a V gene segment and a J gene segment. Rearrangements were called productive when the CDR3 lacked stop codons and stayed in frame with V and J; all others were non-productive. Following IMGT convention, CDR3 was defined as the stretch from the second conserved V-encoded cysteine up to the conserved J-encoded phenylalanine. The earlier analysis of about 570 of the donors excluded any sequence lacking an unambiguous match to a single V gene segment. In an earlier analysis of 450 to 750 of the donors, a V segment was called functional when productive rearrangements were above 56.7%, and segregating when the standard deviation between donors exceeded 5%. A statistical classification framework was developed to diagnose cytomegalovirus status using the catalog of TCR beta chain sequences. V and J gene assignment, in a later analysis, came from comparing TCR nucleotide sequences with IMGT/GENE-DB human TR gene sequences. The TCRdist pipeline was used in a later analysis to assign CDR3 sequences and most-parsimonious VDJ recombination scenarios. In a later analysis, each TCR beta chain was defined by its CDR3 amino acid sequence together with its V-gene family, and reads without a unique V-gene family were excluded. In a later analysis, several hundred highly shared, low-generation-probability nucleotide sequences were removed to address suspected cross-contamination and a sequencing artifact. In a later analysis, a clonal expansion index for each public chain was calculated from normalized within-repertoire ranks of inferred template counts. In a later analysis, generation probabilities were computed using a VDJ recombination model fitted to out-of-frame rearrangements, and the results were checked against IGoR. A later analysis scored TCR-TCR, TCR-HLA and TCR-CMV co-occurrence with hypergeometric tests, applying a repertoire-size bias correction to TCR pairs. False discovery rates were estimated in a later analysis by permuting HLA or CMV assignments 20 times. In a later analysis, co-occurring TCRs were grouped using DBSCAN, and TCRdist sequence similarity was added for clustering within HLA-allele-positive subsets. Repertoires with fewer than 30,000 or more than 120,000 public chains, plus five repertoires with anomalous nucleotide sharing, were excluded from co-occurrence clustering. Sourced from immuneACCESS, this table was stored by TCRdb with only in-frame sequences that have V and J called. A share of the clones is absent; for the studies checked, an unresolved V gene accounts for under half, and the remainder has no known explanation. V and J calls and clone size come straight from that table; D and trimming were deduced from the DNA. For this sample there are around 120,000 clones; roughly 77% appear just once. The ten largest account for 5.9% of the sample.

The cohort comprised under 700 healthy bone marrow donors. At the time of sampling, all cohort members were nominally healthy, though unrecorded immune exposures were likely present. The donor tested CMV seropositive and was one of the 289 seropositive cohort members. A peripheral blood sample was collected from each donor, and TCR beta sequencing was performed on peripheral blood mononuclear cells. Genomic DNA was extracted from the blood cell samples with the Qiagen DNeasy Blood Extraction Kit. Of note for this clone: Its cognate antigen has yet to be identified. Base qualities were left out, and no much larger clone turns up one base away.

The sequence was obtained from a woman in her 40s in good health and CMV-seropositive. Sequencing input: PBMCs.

The DNA is TGTGCCAGTAGTGAGTCCGAAAAACTGTTTTTT. Its translation is CASSESEKLFF. The V gene is TRBV19 and the J gene is TRBJ1-4; confidence is insufficient to name the D gene. There are 11 amino acids in the CDR3, from cysteine to phenylalanine inclusive. The sequence is cut down to CDR3 DNA, 33 bases in frame from base 1. CDR1 and CDR2, per the germline V gene (reference sequence), are LNHDA and SQIVND. V loses 5 bases of germline sequence and J loses 8 bases, and the interval between the two ends is 6 bases. With the portions outside the CDR3 filled from the reference TRBV19 and TRBJ1-4 genes, the complete variable region becomes DGGITQSPKYLFRKEGQNVTLSCEQNLNHDAMYWYRQDPGQGLRLIYYSQIVNDFQKGDIAEGYSVSREKKESFPLTVTSAQKNPTAFYLCASSESEKLFFGSGTQLSVL.